This T cell receptor beta chain comes out of a study of blood T cell repertoires in COVID-19. In germline, CDR1 is SGHTS, CDR2 YDEGEE. Losses at the gene ends were 4 bases for V and 5 bases for J; bases not matched to a gene: 9. The CDR3 loop spans 16 amino acids. Assay: immunoSEQ multiplex PCR; the TCRdb copy retains only in-frame clones and omits some. The top ten clones hold about 6.4% of a sample with about 180,000 clones, approximately 80% of them seen once. The rearrangement joins TRBV5-8 to TRBJ1-1; 12 positions match TRBD1. The sequence came from a human donor in a cohort sampled during active COVID-19. Sequenced sample: peripheral blood. CDR3 sequence (DNA): TGTGCCAGCAGCCTGAAGGGACAGGGGGCTAATACTGAAGCTTTCTTT. The encoded protein is CASSLKGQGANTEAFF.